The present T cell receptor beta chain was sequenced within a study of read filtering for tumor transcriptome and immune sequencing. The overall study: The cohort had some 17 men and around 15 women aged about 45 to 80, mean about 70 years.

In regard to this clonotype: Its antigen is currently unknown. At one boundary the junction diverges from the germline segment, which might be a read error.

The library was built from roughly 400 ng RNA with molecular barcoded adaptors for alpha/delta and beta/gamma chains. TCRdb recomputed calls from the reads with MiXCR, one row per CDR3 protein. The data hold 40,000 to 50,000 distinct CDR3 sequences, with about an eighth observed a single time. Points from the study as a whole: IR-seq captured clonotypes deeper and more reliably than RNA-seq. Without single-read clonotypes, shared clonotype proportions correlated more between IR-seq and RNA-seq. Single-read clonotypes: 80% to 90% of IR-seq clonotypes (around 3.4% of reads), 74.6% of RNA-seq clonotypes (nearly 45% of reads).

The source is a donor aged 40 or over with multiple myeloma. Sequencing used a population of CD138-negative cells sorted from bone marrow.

DNA of the CDR3: TGTGCCAACAGTTGGGGAGGGGAGCCCCGGCATTTT. Translation: CANSWGGEPRHF. This chain links TRBV28 with TRBJ1-5, with a weak D call TRBD1 (5 bases). The CDR3 has 12 amino acids. CDR1 is MDHEN, CDR2 SYDVKM, per germline.